Following are 8 T cell receptor beta chains from one sample sequenced in a study of shared clonotypes between healthy human individuals. The assay was immunoSEQ multiplex PCR, and TCRdb's table has in-frame clones only and misses some. The sample holds approximately 2.5 million clones, roughly nine tenths seen once. The source material was naive CD4+ T cells sorted from blood. Regarding subset: CD45RA+ positively selected. The receptor set was obtained from a man between 18 and 35 years old in good health.

As for this clone: In the same sample, other DNA sequences code for this CDR3. The rearrangement links TRBV2 to TRBJ1-1; TRBD1 matches 9 bases. CDR1 SNHLY and CDR2 FYNNEI come from the germline V gene. With V trimmed by 4 bases and J by 2 bases, 2 bases remained unmatched. The CDR3 loop spans 14 amino acids. DNA for the CDR3: TGTGCCAGCAGTGCGGGACAGGGAAACACTGAAGCTTTCTTT. Translated: CASSAGQGNTEAFF.

CDR3 residues: CASSQPTYLGGELFF. Here the CDR3 DNA reads TGTGCCAGCAGCCAACCTACGTACCTGGGCGGGGAGCTGTTTTTT. This rearrangement joins TRBV14 to TRBJ2-2; D unresolved. The length of the CDR3 is 15 residues. The V end was cut by 2 bases, the J end by 7 bases, with 14 bases between. Germline V gives CDR1 SGHDN, CDR2 FVKESK.

The V gene is TRBV4-1, the J gene TRBJ1-2, with 8 bases that match TRBD1. J was trimmed by 8 bases and V by 6 bases; bases with no gene match: 11. CDR1 and CDR2 (germline): MGHRA, YSYEKL. The CDR3 consists of 14 residues. The CDR3: CASRLEQGDLGYTF. The CDR3 bases are TGCGCCAGCAGATTAGAACAGGGGGATTTGGGCTACACCTTC.

Turning to this clone: The same CDR3 can be traced to other DNA sequences in this sample. This chain connects TRBV11-2 to TRBJ2-7; the match to TRBD2 covers 10 bases. After removal of 1 base from V and 4 bases from J, the junction contained 1 base not matched to a gene. CDR1 SGHAT and CDR2 FQNNGV come from the germline V gene. The length of the CDR3 is 14 residues. CDR3 in amino acids: CASSLGTSGYEQYF. In DNA form, the CDR3 reads TGTGCCAGCAGCTTAGGGACTAGCGGTTACGAGCAGTACTTC.

The chain carries TRBV30 and TRBJ2-5, with 9 positions matching TRBD1. Germline values: CDR1 GTSNPN, CDR2 SVGIG (reference sequence). CDR3 size: 13 residues. The ends lost 2 bases at V and 6 bases at J; junction bases unmatched: 4. The CDR3 DNA reads TGTGCCTGGAGTTTACAGGGGGCGAAGACCCAGTACTTC. The encoded protein is CAWSLQGAKTQYF.

The chain combines TRBV11-2 with TRBJ1-4; 9 bases are shared with TRBD1. The CDR3 has 14 amino acids. Germline trimming cut 5 bases from V and 8 bases from J; bases unmatched to any gene: 6. Germline V gene data show CDR1 as SGHAT and CDR2 as FQNNGV. The CDR3: CASSLGQGWEKLFF. Here the CDR3 DNA reads TGTGCCAGCAGCCTGGGACAGGGATGGGAAAAACTGTTTTTT. The complete variable domain, with remaining parts taken from reference TRBV11-2 and TRBJ1-4, reads EAGVAQSPRYKIIEKRQSVAFWCNPISGHATLYWYQQILGQGPKLLIQFQNNGVVDDSQLPKDRFSAERLKGVDSTLKIQPAKLEDSAVYLCASSLGQGWEKLFFGSGTQLSVL.

The chain has TRBV30 and TRBJ1-5; D not certain. The germline V gene has CDR1 GTSNPN and CDR2 SVGIG (reference sequence). The CDR3 runs to 13 residues. Trimming pared 4 bases from V and 1 base from J, leaving 8 bases between. In DNA form, the CDR3 reads TGTGCCTGGAACCAAGGAAGCAATCAGCCCCAGCATTTT. It specifies CAWNQGSNQPQHF. The full variable domain, completed using reference TRBV30 and TRBJ1-5, is SQTIHQWPATLVQPVGSPLSLECTVEGTSNPNLYWYRQAAGRGLQLLFYSVGIGQISSEVPQNLSASRPQDRQFILSSKKLLLSDSGFYLCAWNQGSNQPQHFGDGTRLSIL.

Worth noting for this clone: The identical CDR3 is also encoded by other nucleotide sequences in the sample. The chain is built from TRBV18 and TRBJ1-4; D ambiguous. The CDR3 consists of 14 residues. Per the germline V gene, CDR1 is KGHSH and CDR2 is LQKENI. The V end was cut by 2 bases, the J end by 5 bases, with 9 bases between. CDR3 in DNA: TGTGCCAGCTCACCAGGGCAGGAGAATGAAAAACTGTTTTTT. Translating gives CASSPGQENEKLFF.